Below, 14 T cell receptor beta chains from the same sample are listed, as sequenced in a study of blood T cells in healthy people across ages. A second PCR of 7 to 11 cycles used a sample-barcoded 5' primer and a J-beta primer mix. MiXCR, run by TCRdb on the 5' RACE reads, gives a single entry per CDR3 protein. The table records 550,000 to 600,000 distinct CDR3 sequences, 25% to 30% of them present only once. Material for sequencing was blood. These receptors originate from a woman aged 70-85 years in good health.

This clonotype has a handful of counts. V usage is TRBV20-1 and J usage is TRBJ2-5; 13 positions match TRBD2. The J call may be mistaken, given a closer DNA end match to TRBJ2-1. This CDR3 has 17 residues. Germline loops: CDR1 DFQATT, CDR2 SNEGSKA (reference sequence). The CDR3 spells CSAGELAGGKINNEQFF. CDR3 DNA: TGCAGTGCTGGGGAACTAGCGGGGGGGAAAATTAACAATGAGCAGTTCTTC.

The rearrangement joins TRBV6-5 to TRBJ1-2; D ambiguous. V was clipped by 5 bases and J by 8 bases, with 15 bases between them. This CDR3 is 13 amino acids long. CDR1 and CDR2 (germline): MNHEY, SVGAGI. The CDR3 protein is CASSKLPLGGYTF. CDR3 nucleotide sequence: TGTGCCAGCAGTAAACTGCCCCTCGGAGGCTACACCTTC.

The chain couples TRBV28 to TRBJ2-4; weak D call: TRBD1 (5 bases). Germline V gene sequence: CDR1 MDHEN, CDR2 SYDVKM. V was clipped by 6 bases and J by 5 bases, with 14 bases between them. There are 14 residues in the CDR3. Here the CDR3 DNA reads TGTGCCAGCAGCTCTGACTTCAGGGAAAACATTCAGTACTTC. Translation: CASSSDFRENIQYF.

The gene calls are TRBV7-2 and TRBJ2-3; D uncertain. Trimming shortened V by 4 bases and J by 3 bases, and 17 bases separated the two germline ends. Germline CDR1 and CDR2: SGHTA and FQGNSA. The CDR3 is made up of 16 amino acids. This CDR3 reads CASSSGSSFGTDTQYF. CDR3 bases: TGTGCCAGCAGCTCGGGTTCTAGTTTCGGTACAGATACGCAGTATTTT.

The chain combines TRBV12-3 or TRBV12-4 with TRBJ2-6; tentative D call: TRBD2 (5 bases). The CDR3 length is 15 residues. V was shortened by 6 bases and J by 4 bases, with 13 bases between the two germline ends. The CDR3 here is CASRYRGSGANVLTF. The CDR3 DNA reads TGTGCCAGCAGATATCGGGGATCGGGGGCCAACGTCCTGACTTTC.

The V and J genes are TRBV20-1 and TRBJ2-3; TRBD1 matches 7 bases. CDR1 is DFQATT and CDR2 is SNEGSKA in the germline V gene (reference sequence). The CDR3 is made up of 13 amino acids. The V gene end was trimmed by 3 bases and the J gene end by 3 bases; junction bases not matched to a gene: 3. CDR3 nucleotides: TGCAGTGCTAGCTCAGGGGGTACAGATACGCAGTATTTT. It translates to CSASSGGTDTQYF.

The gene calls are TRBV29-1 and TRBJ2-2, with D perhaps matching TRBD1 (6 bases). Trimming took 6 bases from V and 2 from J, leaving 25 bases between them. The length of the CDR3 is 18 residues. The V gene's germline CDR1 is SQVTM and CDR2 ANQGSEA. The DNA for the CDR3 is TGCAGCGTGCTTAAAGGAGGACCAGGGGAAGTTAACACCGGGGAGCTGTTTTTT. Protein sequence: CSVLKGGPGEVNTGELFF.

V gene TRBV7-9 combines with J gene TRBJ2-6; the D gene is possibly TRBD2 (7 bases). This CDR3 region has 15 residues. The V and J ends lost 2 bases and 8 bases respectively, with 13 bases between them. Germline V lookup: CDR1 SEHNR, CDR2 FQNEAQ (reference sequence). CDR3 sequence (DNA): TGTGCCAGCAGCTTATTACAGGGAGGGACCAACGTCCTGACTTTC. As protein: CASSLLQGGTNVLTF.

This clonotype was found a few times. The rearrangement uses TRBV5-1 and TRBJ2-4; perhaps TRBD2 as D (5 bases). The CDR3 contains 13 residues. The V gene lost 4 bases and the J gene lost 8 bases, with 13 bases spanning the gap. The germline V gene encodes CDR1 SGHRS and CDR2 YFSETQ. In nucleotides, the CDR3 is TGCGCCAGCAGCCCCCGTTCCGGGGACATTCAGTACTTC. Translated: CASSPRSGDIQYF.

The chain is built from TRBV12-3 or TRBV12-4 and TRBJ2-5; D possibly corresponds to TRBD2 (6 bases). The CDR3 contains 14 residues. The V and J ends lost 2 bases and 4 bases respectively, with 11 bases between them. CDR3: CASSLSSSAETQYF. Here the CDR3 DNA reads TGTGCCAGCAGTTTAAGTTCTAGCGCAGAGACCCAGTACTTC.

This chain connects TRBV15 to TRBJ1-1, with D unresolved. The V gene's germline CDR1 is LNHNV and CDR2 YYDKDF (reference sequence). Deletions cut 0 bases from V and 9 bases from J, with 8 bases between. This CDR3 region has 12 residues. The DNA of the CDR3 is TGTGCCACCAGCAGAGATTCGGGTAAAGCTTTCTTT. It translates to CATSRDSGKAFF.

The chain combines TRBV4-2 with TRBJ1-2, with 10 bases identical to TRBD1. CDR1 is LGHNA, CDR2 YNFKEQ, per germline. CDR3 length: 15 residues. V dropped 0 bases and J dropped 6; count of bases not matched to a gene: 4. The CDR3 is CASSQEGDRGNGYTF. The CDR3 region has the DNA TGTGCCAGCAGCCAAGAGGGGGACAGGGGCAATGGCTACACCTTC.

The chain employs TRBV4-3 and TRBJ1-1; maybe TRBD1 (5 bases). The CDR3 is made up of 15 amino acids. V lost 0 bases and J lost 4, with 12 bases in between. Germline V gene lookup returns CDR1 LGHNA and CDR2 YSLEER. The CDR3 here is CASSQDWGTSTEAFF. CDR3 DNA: TGCGCCAGCAGCCAAGATTGGGGGACGAGCACTGAAGCTTTCTTT.

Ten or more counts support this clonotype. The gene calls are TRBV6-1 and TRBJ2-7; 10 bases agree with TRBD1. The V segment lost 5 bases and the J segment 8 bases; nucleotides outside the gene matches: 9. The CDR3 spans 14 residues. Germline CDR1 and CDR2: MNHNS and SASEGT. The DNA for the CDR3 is TGTGCCAGCAGTCGACGGGACAGGGGCGAGAAGCAGTACTTC. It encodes CASSRRDRGEKQYF.